The T cell receptor (beta chain) under discussion was sequenced for a study of blood T cell repertoires in COVID-19. There are 14 residues in the CDR3. Germline V lookup: CDR1 KGHDR, CDR2 SFDVKD. Trimming removed 2 bases at V and 1 base at J, with 7 bases between. Authors' methods: By means of reference gene primer amplification, nucleated cell counts were estimated. Method: immunoSEQ multiplex PCR; TCRdb's copy keeps in-frame clones and lacks some. For V, J and clone size, that table is used; D and trimming come from the DNA. The repertoire includes a few hundred thousand clones, roughly 88% of them detected once, and approximately 6.6% sits in the top ten.

The specimen sequenced was peripheral blood. The chain is built from TRBV24-1 and TRBJ1-1; a possible D gene is TRBD1 (5 bases). This clonotype was obtained from a woman in her twenties or thirties who had recovered from COVID-19. The CDR3 reads CATSDSQGNTEAFF. CDR3 bases: TGTGCCACCAGTGATTCCCAGGGGAACACTGAAGCTTTCTTT.